This T cell receptor (beta chain) was captured in a study of Graves' ophthalmopathy and Graves' hyperthyroidism. This clonotype was counted ten times or more. Amplified material comprised TCR beta CDR3 regions derived from RNA transcripts. After a first-round RT-PCR with HTBI primers, a second-round multiplex PCR was run. TCRdb independently ran MiXCR on the multiplex PCR reads; one entry per CDR3 protein. The sample contains about 500,000 distinct CDR3 sequences, less than 40% of which appear only once. The sequence came from an adult man with Graves' hyperthyroidism. The specimen was peripheral blood or thyroid tissue (not recorded which).

The CDR3 is CASSTGSGYEQYF. CDR3 nucleotide sequence: TGTGCCAGTAGTACCGGGAGTGGCTACGAGCAGTACTTC. The chain has TRBV19 and TRBJ2-7, with TRBD2 as a possible D gene (6 bases). Germline V lookup: CDR1 LNHDA, CDR2 SQIVND (reference sequence). V was cut by 4 bases and J by 3 bases, with 10 bases left in between. This CDR3 comprises 13 residues.